These 13 T cell receptor beta chains came from one sample sequenced in a study of cytomegalovirus exposure and HLA in healthy donors. PCR was performed using 60 Vbeta and 13 Jbeta primers. TCRdb's table, derived via immunoSEQ multiplex PCR, lists solely in-frame clones and lacks some. The table records around 39,000 clones, around 64% of them present only once. Specimen: PBMCs. The receptors here all came from a human donor in good health.

The CDR3 spells CASSLVSGGFTGELFF. The CDR3 coding sequence is TGTGCCAGCAGCTTAGTATCGGGGGGATTCACCGGGGAGCTGTTTTTT. The chain joins TRBV7-6 to TRBJ2-2; 7 nucleotides align to TRBD2. Germline V gives CDR1 SGHVS, CDR2 FNYEAQ. The trim removed 1 base at V and 4 bases at J, leaving 6 bases unmatched. This CDR3 has 16 amino acids.

The chain employs TRBV7-9 and TRBJ2-3; 9 bases agree with TRBD2. The CDR3 contains 15 residues. Germline CDR1 reads SEHNR; CDR2 reads FQNEAQ (reference sequence). V was pared by 5 bases and J by 4 bases, with 7 bases of the junction left unmatched. The CDR3 region has the DNA TGTGCCAGCAGCCTACTGCGGGGGGGGGCAGATACGCAGTATTTT. Amino acids: CASSLLRGGADTQYF. Supplemented by reference TRBV7-9 and TRBJ2-3, the full variable domain reads DTGVSQNPRHKITKRGQNVTFRCDPISEHNRLYWYRQTLGQGPEFLTYFQNEAQLEKSRLLSDRFSAERPKGSFSTLEIQRTEQGDSAMYLCASSLLRGGADTQYFGPGTRLTVL.

The chain couples TRBV27 to TRBJ1-6; D might be TRBD1 (6 bases). Per the germline V gene, CDR1 is MNHEY and CDR2 is SMNVEV (reference sequence). Trimming removed 5 bases at V and 9 bases at J, with 17 bases between. The CDR3 is 15 residues long. CDR3: CASSNRVGLGSPLHF. CDR3 in DNA: TGTGCCAGCAGTAACAGGGTCGGGTTAGGTTCACCCCTCCACTTT.

This clone has a handful of counts. This rearrangement joins TRBV4-1 to TRBJ2-5, with TRBD2 as a possible D gene (6 bases). Germline CDR1 reads MGHRA; CDR2 reads YSYEKL. Trimming left V 1 base short and J 7 bases short, with 10 bases between. This CDR3 is 13 amino acids long. In DNA, the CDR3 is TGCGCCAGCAGCCAAGGGGCGGAGGGGACCCAGTACTTC. Amino acid sequence: CASSQGAEGTQYF.

The chain couples TRBV10-2 to TRBJ2-5, with TRBD1 identical over 9 bases. The CDR3 totals 14 residues. J gave up 4 bases and V 1 base, and 1 base lay outside the gene matches. Per germline, CDR1 WSHSY and CDR2 SAAADI. The CDR3 nucleotides read TGCGCCAGCAGTGAGTACAGGGGGCGAGAGACCCAGTACTTC. The encoded protein is CASSEYRGRETQYF.

V usage is TRBV27 and J usage is TRBJ1-1; D is uncertain. The CDR3 loop spans 15 amino acids. From germline, CDR1 is MNHEY and CDR2 SMNVEV (reference sequence). V was clipped by 5 bases and J by 11 bases, with 24 bases between them. CDR3 coding DNA: TGTGCCAGCAGTCCAGGAACGGAATACCCAGCCGAGGCTTTCTTT. It translates to CASSPGTEYPAEAFF.

This chain links TRBV29-1 with TRBJ1-3; D is possibly TRBD1 (5 bases). CDR1 and CDR2 from the germline V gene are SQVTM and ANQGSEA. The CDR3 totals 13 residues. Deletions cut 7 bases from V and 0 bases from J, with 10 bases between. This chain's CDR3 is CSALTASGNTIYF. CDR3 sequence (DNA): TGCAGCGCCCTGACAGCCTCTGGAAACACCATATATTTT.

J is TRBJ1-1 and V is TRBV6-5; unclear D gene. V lost 7 bases and J lost 1, with 10 bases in between. Germline lookup yields CDR1 MNHEY and CDR2 SVGAGI. This CDR3 spans 13 amino acids. This chain's CDR3 is CASTPRRNTEAFF. The CDR3 nucleotides read TGTGCCAGCACCCCGCGGCGGAACACTGAAGCTTTCTTT.

This clone appeared a few times. This chain connects TRBV27 to TRBJ1-2, with a weak D call TRBD1 (5 bases). This CDR3 spans 11 amino acids. CDR1 and CDR2 from the germline V gene are MNHEY and SMNVEV (reference sequence). Trimming pared 10 bases from V and 6 bases from J, leaving 12 bases between. In nucleotides, the CDR3 is TGTGCCACCTGGAAAGGGGATGGCTACACCTTC. Protein: CATWKGDGYTF.

This clone was seen just once. V and J are TRBV7-6 and TRBJ1-1; 9 bases line up with TRBD1. This CDR3 is 14 amino acids long. CDR1 and CDR2 from the germline V gene are SGHVS and FNYEAQ. V was clipped by 5 bases and J by 7 bases; unmatched bases: 8. The CDR3 sequence: CASSLPGQGSEAFF. The CDR3 DNA is TGTGCCAGCAGCCTGCCGGGACAGGGTAGTGAAGCTTTCTTT.

The V gene is TRBV6-1, the J gene TRBJ2-7; 10 bases align to TRBD1. CDR3 length: 14 residues. Trimming at V came to 5 bases and at J to 6 bases, leaving 7 bases not matched to a gene. Germline-derived CDR1 and CDR2 are MNHNS and SASEGT. Written as DNA, the CDR3 is TGTGCCAGCAGTATTTCCGGGACAGGGGTCGAGCAGTACTTC. Translated: CASSISGTGVEQYF.

V and J are TRBV19 and TRBJ2-2; 13 positions match TRBD2. Germline V gene lookup returns CDR1 LNHDA and CDR2 SQIVND (reference sequence). CDR3 length: 15 amino acids. With 4 bases clipped from V and 6 bases from J, the junction kept 2 bases outside the gene matches. The CDR3 nucleotides read TGTGCCAGTAGTACACTAGCGGGGGGGCCCGGGGAGCTGTTTTTT. It is translated as CASSTLAGGPGELFF.

This clone turned up a few times. The V and J genes are TRBV20-1 and TRBJ2-5, with unresolved D. The CDR3 consists of 11 residues. CDR1 and CDR2 (germline): DFQATT, SNEGSKA (reference sequence). V was trimmed by 5 bases and J by 3 bases, leaving 7 bases between them. As DNA, the CDR3 is TGCAGTGCTGCCGGAGAAGAGACCCAGTACTTC. Translating it yields CSAAGEETQYF.